Presented here are 5 T cell receptor beta chains from one specimen sequenced in a study of cytomegalovirus exposure and HLA in healthy donors. Both 60 Vbeta primers and 13 Jbeta primers went into the PCR. TCRdb's table, derived via immunoSEQ multiplex PCR, lists solely in-frame clones and lacks some. The repertoire holds 150,000 to 200,000 clones, with approximately 84% as singletons. Sequencing was done on a sample of PBMCs. The receptors were sampled from a young woman in good health and CMV-seropositive.

The V gene is TRBV25-1, the J gene TRBJ2-7, with 11 bases lining up with TRBD1. The CDR3 contains 13 residues. Germline values: CDR1 MGHDK, CDR2 SYGVNS. V lost 6 bases, J lost 6 bases, and 4 bases stayed unmatched. The CDR3 loop reads CASSAGTGGEQYF. CDR3 coding DNA: TGTGCCAGCAGCGCCGGGACAGGGGGCGAGCAGTACTTC.

This clone was found a few times. The chain carries TRBV6-5 and TRBJ2-5; D ambiguous. Trimming shortened V by 9 bases and J by 5 bases, and 10 bases separated the two germline ends. The CDR3 length is 11 residues. Germline assignment: CDR1 MNHEY and CDR2 SVGAGI. The CDR3 sequence: CASRFMETQYF. For the CDR3, the DNA is TGTGCCAGTCGGTTTATGGAGACCCAGTACTTC.

The V and J genes are TRBV7-8 and TRBJ1-5, with 8 bases lining up with TRBD1. V gave up 0 bases and J gave up 5 bases; unmatched junction bases: 3. The CDR3 consists of 15 residues. Germline loops: CDR1 SGHVS, CDR2 FQNEAQ. The CDR3 coding sequence is TGTGCCAGCAGCTTAGCGACAGGGGTGGATCAGCCCCAGCATTTT. Translated, it gives CASSLATGVDQPQHF.

The rearrangement links TRBV5-6 to TRBJ2-7; D remains unclear. The V end was cut by 0 bases, the J end by 5 bases, with 15 bases between. Germline V gene data show CDR1 as SGHDT and CDR2 as YYEEEE. This CDR3 comprises 15 residues. The CDR3 loop is CASSLVTLPGHEQYF. For the CDR3, the DNA is TGTGCCAGCAGCTTGGTTACGCTCCCTGGGCACGAGCAGTACTTC.

The CDR3 region has the DNA TGTGCCAGCAGTTACGTACTAGCGGGGGGACTAGAGACCCAGTACTTC. Translated, it gives CASSYVLAGGLETQYF. The chain combines TRBV6-6 with TRBJ2-5; 12 bases match TRBD2. V was clipped by 2 bases and J by 4 bases; unmatched bases: 5. This CDR3 is built from 16 residues. The germline V gene encodes CDR1 MNHNY and CDR2 SVGAGI (reference sequence).